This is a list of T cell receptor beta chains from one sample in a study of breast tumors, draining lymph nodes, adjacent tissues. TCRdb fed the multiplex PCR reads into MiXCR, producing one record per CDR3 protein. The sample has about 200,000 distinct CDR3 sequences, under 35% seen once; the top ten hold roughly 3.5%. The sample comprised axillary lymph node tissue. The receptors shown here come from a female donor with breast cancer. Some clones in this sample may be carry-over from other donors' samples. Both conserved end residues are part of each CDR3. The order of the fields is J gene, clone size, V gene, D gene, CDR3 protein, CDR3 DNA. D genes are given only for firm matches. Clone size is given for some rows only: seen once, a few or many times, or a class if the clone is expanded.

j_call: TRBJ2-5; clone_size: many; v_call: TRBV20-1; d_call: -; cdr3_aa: CSAKNAAGTPQETQYF; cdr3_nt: TGCAGTGCTAAAAACGCCGCCGGGACACCCCAAGAGACCCAGTACTTC
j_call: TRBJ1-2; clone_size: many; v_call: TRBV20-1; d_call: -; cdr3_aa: CSARLAGPRDGYTF; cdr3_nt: TGCAGTGCTAGACTGGCAGGGCCGAGGGATGGCTACACCTTC
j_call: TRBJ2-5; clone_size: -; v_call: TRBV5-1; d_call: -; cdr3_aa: CASSLDGLETQYF; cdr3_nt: TGCGCCAGCAGCTTGGACGGGTTGGAGACCCAGTACTTC
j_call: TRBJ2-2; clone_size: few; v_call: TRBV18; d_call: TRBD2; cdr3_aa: CASFPREVWTGELFF; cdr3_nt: TGTGCCAGCTTCCCCCGGGAGGTATGGACCGGGGAGCTGTTTTTT
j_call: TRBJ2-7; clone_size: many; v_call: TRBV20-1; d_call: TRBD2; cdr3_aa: CSASRLAGGNEQYF; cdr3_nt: TGCAGTGCTAGCAGACTAGCGGGGGGGAACGAGCAGTACTTC
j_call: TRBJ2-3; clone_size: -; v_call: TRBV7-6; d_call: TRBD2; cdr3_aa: CASSQGERGAYTDPQYF; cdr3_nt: TGTGCCAGCAGCCAAGGCGAGCGGGGGGCTTACACAGATCCGCAGTATTTT
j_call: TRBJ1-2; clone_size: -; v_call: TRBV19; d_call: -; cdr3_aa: CASSRQVYGYTF; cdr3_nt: TGTGCCAGTAGCCGACAGGTCTATGGCTACACCTTC
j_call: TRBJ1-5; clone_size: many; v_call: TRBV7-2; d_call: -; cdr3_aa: CASSFQLLPSGNQPQHF; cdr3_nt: TGTGCCAGCAGCTTCCAGCTGCTACCCTCGGGCAATCAGCCCCAGCATTTT
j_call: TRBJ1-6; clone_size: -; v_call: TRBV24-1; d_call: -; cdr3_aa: CATSVWATTRTNSPLHF; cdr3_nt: TGTGCCACCAGTGTATGGGCCACCACGAGGACAAATTCACCCCTCCACTTT
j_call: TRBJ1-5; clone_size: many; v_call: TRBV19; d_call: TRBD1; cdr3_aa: CASTHGQVNQPQHF; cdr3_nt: TGTGCCAGTACCCACGGACAGGTCAATCAGCCCCAGCATTTT
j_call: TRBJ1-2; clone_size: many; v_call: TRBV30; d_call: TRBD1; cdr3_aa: CAWSKLTGGSYGYTF; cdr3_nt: TGTGCCTGGAGTAAACTGACAGGGGGGTCCTATGGCTATACCTTC